This T cell receptor beta chain was documented in a study of identical twins. TCRdb fed the 5' RACE reads into MiXCR, producing one record per CDR3 protein. This sample has more than 1.5 million distinct CDR3 sequences, with about 32% found just once. Notes on the study in general: Within cord blood, abundant beta clonotypes carried fewer insertions, but memory repertoires showed no such trend. Twin-shared out-of-frame alpha sequences were enriched for low generation probability.

There are 13 residues in the CDR3. V was trimmed by 2 bases and J by 6 bases, leaving 9 bases between them. Looked up from germline, CDR1 is KGHDR and CDR2 is SFDVKD. On this clonotype itself: Its specificity is unknown.

This receptor was identified in a newborn girl in good health. The chain joins TRBV24-1 to TRBJ1-2, with D perhaps TRBD1 (6 bases). Material: cord blood. The CDR3 loop reads CATSDSTGNGYTF. The CDR3, as DNA: TGTGCCACCAGTGATTCAACAGGGAATGGCTACACCTTC.